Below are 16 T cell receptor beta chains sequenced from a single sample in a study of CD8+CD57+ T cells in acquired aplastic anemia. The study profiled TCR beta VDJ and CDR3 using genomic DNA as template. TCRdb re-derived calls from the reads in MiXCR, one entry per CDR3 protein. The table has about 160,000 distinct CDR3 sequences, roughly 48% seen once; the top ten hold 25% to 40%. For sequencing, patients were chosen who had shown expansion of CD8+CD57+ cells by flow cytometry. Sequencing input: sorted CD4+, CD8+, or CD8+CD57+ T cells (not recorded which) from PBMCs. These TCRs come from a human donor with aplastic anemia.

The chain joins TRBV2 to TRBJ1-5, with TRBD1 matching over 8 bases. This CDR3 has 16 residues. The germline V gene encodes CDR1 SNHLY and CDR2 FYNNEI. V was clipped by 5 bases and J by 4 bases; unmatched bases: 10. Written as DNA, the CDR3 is TGTGCCAGCAGTCAACCGGGAAGGACAGGGAATCAGCCCCAGCATTTT. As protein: CASSQPGRTGNQPQHF.

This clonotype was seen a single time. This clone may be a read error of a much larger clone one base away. The CDR3 sequence: CAWGYTGPEQYF. CDR3 nucleotide sequence: TGTGCCTGGGGTTATACAGGGCCCGAGCAGTACTTC. The chain employs TRBV10-3 and TRBJ2-7, with a possible D match to TRBD1 (6 bases). The germline V gene has CDR1 ENHRY and CDR2 SYGVKD. V was pared by 11 bases and J by 6 bases, with 17 bases between. This CDR3 is 12 amino acids long.

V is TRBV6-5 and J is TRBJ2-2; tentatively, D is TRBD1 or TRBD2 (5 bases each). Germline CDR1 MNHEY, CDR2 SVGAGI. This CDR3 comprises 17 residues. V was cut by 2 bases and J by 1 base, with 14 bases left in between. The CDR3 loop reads CASSYNVGAGNTGELFF. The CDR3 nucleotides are TGTGCCAGCAGTTACAATGTAGGGGCGGGGAACACCGGGGAGCTGTTTTTT.

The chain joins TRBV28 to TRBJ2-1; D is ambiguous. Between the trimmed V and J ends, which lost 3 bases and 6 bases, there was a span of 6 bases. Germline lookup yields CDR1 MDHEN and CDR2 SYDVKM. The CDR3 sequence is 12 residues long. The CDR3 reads CASSFKGNEQFF. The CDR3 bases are TGTGCCAGCAGTTTCAAGGGCAATGAGCAGTTCTTC.

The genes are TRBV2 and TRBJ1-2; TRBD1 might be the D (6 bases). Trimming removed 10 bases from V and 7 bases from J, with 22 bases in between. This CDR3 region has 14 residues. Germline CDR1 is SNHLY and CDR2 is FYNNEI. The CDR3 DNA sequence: TGTGCCAAGCACTGGAACGCAGGGGAATTTGGCTACACCTTC. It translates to CAKHWNAGEFGYTF. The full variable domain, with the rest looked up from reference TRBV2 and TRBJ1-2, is EPEVTQTPSHQVTQMGQEVILRCVPISNHLYFYWYRQILGQKVEFLVSFYNNEISEKSEIFDDQFSVERPDGSNFTLKIRSTKLEDSAMYFCAKHWNAGEFGYTFGSGTRLTVV.

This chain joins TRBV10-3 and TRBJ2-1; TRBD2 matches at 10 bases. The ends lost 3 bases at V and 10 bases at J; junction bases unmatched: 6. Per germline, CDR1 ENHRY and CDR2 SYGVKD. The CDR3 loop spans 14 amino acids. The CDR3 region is CAISDFQRGGEQFF. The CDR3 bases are TGTGCCATCAGTGACTTCCAGCGGGGGGGCGAGCAGTTCTTC.

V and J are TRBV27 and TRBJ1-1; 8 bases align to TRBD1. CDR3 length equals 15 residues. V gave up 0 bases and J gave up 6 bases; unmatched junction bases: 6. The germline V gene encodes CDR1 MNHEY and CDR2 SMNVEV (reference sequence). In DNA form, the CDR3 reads TGTGCCAGCAGTTTATCGACCTCAGGGGGCTCTGAAGCTTTCTTT. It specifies CASSLSTSGGSEAFF.

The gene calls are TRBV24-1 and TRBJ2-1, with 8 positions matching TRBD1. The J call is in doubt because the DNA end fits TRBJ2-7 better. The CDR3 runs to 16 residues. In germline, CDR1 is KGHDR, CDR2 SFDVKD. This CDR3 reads CATSDVDRGRYNEQYF. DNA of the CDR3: TGTGCCACCAGTGATGTAGACAGGGGAAGGTACAATGAGCAGTACTTC.

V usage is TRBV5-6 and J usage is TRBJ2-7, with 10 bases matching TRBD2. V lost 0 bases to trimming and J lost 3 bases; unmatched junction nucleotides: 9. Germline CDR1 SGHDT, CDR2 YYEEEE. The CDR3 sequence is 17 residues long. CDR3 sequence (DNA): TGTGCCAGCAGCTTGGCATCTAGCGGGAGCTTCCTCTACGAGCAGTACTTC. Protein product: CASSLASSGSFLYEQYF.

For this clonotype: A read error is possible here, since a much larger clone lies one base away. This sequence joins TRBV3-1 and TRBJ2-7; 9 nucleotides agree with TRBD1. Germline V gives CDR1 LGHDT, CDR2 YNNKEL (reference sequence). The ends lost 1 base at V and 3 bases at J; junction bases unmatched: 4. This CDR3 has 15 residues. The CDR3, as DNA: TGTGCCAGCAGCCAAGTTACAGGGGGCGTCTACGAGCAGTACTTC. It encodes CASSQVTGGVYEQYF.

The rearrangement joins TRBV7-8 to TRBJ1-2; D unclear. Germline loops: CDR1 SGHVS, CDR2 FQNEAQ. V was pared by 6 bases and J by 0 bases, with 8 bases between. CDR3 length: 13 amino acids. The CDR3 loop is CASRPASNYGYTF. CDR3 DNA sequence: TGTGCCAGCAGGCCAGCCTCTAACTATGGCTACACCTTC.

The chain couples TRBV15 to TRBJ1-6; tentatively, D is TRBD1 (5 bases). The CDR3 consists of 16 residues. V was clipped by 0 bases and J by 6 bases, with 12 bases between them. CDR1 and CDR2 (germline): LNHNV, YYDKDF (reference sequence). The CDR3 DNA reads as TGTGCCACCAGCAGAGATTTCGGGGGGACTAATTCACCCCTCCACTTT. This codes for CATSRDFGGTNSPLHF.

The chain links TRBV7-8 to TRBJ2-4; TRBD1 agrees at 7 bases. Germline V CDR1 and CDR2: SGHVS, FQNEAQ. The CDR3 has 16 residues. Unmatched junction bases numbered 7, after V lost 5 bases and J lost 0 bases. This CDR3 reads CASSPDRAIAKNIQYF. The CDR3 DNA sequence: TGTGCCAGCAGCCCCGACAGGGCCATAGCCAAAAACATTCAGTACTTC.

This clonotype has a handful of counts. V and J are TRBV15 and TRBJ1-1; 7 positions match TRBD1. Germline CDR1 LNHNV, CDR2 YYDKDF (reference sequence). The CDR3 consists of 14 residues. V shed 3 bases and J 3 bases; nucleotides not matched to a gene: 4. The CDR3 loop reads CATSSDRVDTEAFF. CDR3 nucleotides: TGTGCCACCAGCAGCGACAGGGTTGACACTGAAGCTTTCTTT.

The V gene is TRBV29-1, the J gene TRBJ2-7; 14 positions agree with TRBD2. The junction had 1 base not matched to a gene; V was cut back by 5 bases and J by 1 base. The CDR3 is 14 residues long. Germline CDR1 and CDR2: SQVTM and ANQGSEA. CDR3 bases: TGCAGCGTTAGACTAGCGGGAGGGTCCTACGAGCAGTACTTC. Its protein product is CSVRLAGGSYEQYF.

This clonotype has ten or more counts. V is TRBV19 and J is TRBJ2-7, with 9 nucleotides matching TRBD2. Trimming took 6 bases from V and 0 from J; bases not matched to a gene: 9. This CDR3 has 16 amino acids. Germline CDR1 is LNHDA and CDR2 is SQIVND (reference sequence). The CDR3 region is CASSPVLAGDSYEQYF. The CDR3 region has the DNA TGTGCCAGTAGCCCCGTACTAGCGGGCGACTCCTACGAGCAGTACTTC.